The 6 T cell receptor beta chains below all came from one sample that was sequenced in a study of TIL therapy for anti-PD-1-resistant metastatic lung cancer. Sequencing used immunoSEQ v3. TCRdb keeps only in-frame clones here, not all; method: immunoSEQ multiplex PCR. Of tens of thousands of clones in the sample, roughly 85% were seen once. Specified time point: pre-treatment sample, taken before nivolumab and TIL therapy. The input for sequencing was blood, taken at baseline. All receptors derive from a woman between 25 and 80 years old with non-small cell lung cancer.

The V call is TRBV11-3, the J call TRBJ2-1, with D perhaps TRBD1 (6 bases). CDR1 is SGHNT, CDR2 YENEEA, per germline. Trimming left V 2 bases short and J 5 bases short, with 7 bases between. The CDR3 covers 13 residues. CDR3 nucleotide sequence: TGTGCCAGCAGCTTAAGGGGGAACAATGAGCAGTTCTTC. Amino acid sequence: CASSLRGNNEQFF.

V and J are TRBV19 and TRBJ2-2, with a weak D call TRBD2 (6 bases). V was shortened by 5 bases and J by 1 base, with 11 bases between the two germline ends. Germline V gives CDR1 LNHDA, CDR2 SQIVND (reference sequence). This CDR3 comprises 15 residues. The CDR3 region is CASSQGLLNTGELFF. In nucleotides, the CDR3 is TGTGCCAGTAGTCAGGGACTGCTGAACACCGGGGAGCTGTTTTTT. Complete variable domain (other parts from reference TRBV19 and TRBJ2-2): DGGITQSPKYLFRKEGQNVTLSCEQNLNHDAMYWYRQDPGQGLRLIYYSQIVNDFQKGDIAEGYSVSREKKESFPLTVTSAQKNPTAFYLCASSQGLLNTGELFFGEGSRLTVL.

The genes are TRBV5-6 and TRBJ1-1; D is ambiguous. The CDR3 length is 12 residues. The V gene lost 2 bases and the J gene lost 5 bases, with 7 bases spanning the gap. Germline V gene sequence: CDR1 SGHDT, CDR2 YYEEEE. CDR3 coding DNA: TGTGCCAGCAGCTTATATGGGACTGAAGCTTTCTTT. This codes for CASSLYGTEAFF.

This clone is a singleton in its sample. The chain combines TRBV9 with TRBJ2-1; 7 bases line up with TRBD2. Germline V lookup: CDR1 SGDLS, CDR2 YYNGEE. Trimming took 4 bases from V and 7 from J; bases not matched to a gene: 17. The CDR3 runs 17 residues. CDR3: CASSPPPAQRGMNEQFF. In DNA form, the CDR3 reads TGTGCCAGCAGCCCTCCGCCTGCCCAGCGGGGTATGAATGAGCAGTTCTTC.

The chain has TRBV11-3 and TRBJ1-1, with D hard to call. Germline CDR1 is SGHNT and CDR2 is YENEEA. V shed 0 bases and J shed 2 bases, with 4 bases lying between them. The CDR3 runs to 13 residues. The DNA of the CDR3 is TGTGCCAGCAGCTTAGACAGAAACACTGAAGCTTTCTTT. Translating it yields CASSLDRNTEAFF. Variable domain in full (rest from reference TRBV11-3 and TRBJ1-1): EAGVVQSPRYKIIEKKQPVAFWCNPISGHNTLYWYLQNLGQGPELLIRYENEEAVDDSQLPKDRFSAERLKGVDSTLKIQPAELGDSAVYLCASSLDRNTEAFFGQGTRLTVV.

The chain has TRBV6-6 and TRBJ2-3; TRBD2 might be the D (6 bases). This CDR3 contains 15 residues. V was clipped by 3 bases and J by 2 bases, with 12 bases between them. The germline V gene has CDR1 MNHNY and CDR2 SVGAGI (reference sequence). Here the CDR3 DNA reads TGTGCCAGCAGTTATCGCGGGGAACACACAGATACGCAGTATTTT. Its protein product is CASSYRGEHTDTQYF.